This TCR beta chain was identified in a study of blood T cell repertoires in COVID-19. Assay used: immunoSEQ multiplex PCR; TCRdb lists only in-frame clones, some missing. The profile shows around 80,000 clones, about 82% of them singletons. Enrolment of Seattle patients took place during active infection, and they were followed longitudinally. The source material was peripheral blood. This sequence originates from a man aged 45-65 years with COVID-19, enrolled during active disease.

Written as DNA, the CDR3 is TGTGCCAGCAGCCAAGTGGCACCCCGAAGAGAGACCCAGTACTTC. It encodes CASSQVAPRRETQYF. This chain connects TRBV14 to TRBJ2-5; no reliable D call. The CDR3 runs to 15 residues. V was shortened by 1 base and J by 4 bases, with 13 bases between the two germline ends. CDR1 SGHDN and CDR2 FVKESK come from the germline V gene. Complete variable domain (other parts from reference TRBV14 and TRBJ2-5): EAGVTQFPSHSVIEKGQTVTLRCDPISGHDNLYWYRRVMGKEIKFLLHFVKESKQDESGMPNNRFLAERTGGTYSTLKVQPAELEDSGVYFCASSQVAPRRETQYFGPGTRLLVL.